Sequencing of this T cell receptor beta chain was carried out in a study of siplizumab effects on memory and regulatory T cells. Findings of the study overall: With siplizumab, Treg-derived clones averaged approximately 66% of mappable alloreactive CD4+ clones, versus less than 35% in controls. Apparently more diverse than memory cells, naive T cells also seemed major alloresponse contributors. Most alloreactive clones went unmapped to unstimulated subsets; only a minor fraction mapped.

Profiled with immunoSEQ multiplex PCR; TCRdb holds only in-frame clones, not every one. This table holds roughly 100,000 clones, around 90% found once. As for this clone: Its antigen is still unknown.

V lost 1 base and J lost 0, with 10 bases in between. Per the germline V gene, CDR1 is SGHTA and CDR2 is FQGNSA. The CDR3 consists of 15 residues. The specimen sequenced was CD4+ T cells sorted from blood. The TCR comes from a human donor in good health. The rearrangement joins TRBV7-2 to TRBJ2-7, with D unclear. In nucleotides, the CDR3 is TGTGCCAGCAGCTTAGTGGCCTCCATCTCCTACGAGCAGTACTTC. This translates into CASSLVASISYEQYF.